This T cell receptor (beta chain) originates from a study of blood T cell repertoires in COVID-19. Study at large: Nucleic acid was either cDNA or gDNA, and it came from T cells, B-cell-depleted T cells, or PBMCs.

Produced via immunoSEQ multiplex PCR; TCRdb's table is partial and in-frame only. The sample yields 200,000 to 250,000 clones, 90% seen once. Germline V gives CDR1 SGHVS, CDR2 FNYEAQ. The ends were cut back, 3 bases at V and 4 bases at J, with 12 bases in the middle. The CDR3 has 14 residues. V is TRBV7-6 and J is TRBJ1-1, with D perhaps matching TRBD1 (5 bases). The receptor was derived from a young man who had been exposed to COVID-19. The source material was PBMCs or T cells enriched from blood (not recorded which). The CDR3 sequence: CASSFGGYGTEAFF. The CDR3 DNA reads TGTGCCAGCAGCTTCGGGGGGTACGGCACTGAAGCTTTCTTT.